A single T cell receptor beta chain is shown here with its context. Its antigen is not identified. The sample holds other DNA sequences that translate to the same CDR3. Here immunoSEQ multiplex PCR was the method, and the copy in TCRdb shows in-frame clones only, minus some. The profile covers roughly 100,000 clones, with over 65% appearing a single time and under 8.5% taken by the ten largest. Indicated time point: peripheral blood 6 weeks after treatment start. Per the germline V gene, CDR1 is ENHRY and CDR2 is SYGVKD. The CDR3 length is 13 residues. Trimming shortened V by 3 bases and J by 2 bases, and 7 bases separated the two germline ends. The record originates from a study of PD-L1 blockade in urothelial cancer. Study-wide context: Researchers looked at the blood 3 weeks (second dose) and 6 weeks after treatment began. Across blood samples, T cells had a median count of 141,255. Study outcomes and limitations: Pretreatment TCR clonality in blood, when below the median, was predictive of better survival.

The chain couples TRBV10-3 to TRBJ1-2, with D possibly TRBD1 on 6 matching bases. The specimen was PBMCs, collected around atezolizumab (anti-PD-L1) treatment. The origin of this receptor is a man between 65 and 80 years old with urothelial cancer. The CDR3 sequence is CAISEDRNYGYTF. For the CDR3, the DNA is TGTGCCATCAGTGAAGACAGGAACTATGGCTACACCTTC.